This is a list of T cell receptor beta chains from one sample in a study of liver allograft versus peripheral blood T cells. TCRdb re-called the reads with MiXCR, one entry per CDR3 protein. Seen here are about 2,600 distinct CDR3 sequences, about 20% observed once, and the top ten hold around 40%. The receptors derive from a human patient who had a liver transplant. T cells may partly derive from the graft donor. Both conserved end residues are part of each CDR3. The D gene is left open where the match is weak. Expanded clones are given a class, and other clones once, few, many or no size at all.

size: few; J: TRBJ1-5; D: NA; V: TRBV5-6; CDR3: CASSLGDRNSNQPQHF; DNA: TGTGCCAGCAGCTTGGGAGACAGGAATAGCAATCAGCCCCAGCATTTT
size: many; J: TRBJ2-7; D: TRBD1; V: TRBV27; CDR3: CASSPTGFFYEQYF; DNA: TGTGCCAGCAGCCCGACAGGGTTTTTCTACGAGCAGTACTTC
size: medium-sized; J: TRBJ2-5; D: TRBD2; V: TRBV6-1; CDR3: CASGLAGEPGAQYF; DNA: TGTGCCAGCGGACTAGCGGGGGAGCCGGGGGCCCAGTACTTC
size: few; J: TRBJ2-2; D: NA; V: TRBV9; CDR3: CASSPPAGAGELFF; DNA: TGTGCCAGCAGCCCACCGGCTGGCGCCGGGGAGCTGTTTTTT
size: large; J: TRBJ1-5; D: NA; V: TRBV6-1; CDR3: CASSEGGFRGQPQHF; DNA: TGTGCCAGCAGTGAAGGGGGGTTCCGCGGTCAGCCCCAGCATTTT
size: NA; J: TRBJ1-1; D: NA; V: TRBV18; CDR3: CASSVDSMYTEAFF; DNA: TGTGCCAGCTCGGTGGACTCTATGTACACTGAAGCTTTCTTT
size: large; J: TRBJ2-1; D: TRBD2; V: TRBV19; CDR3: CASSIAGLAGVEQFF; DNA: TGTGCCAGTAGTATAGCGGGACTAGCGGGAGTCGAGCAGTTCTTC
size: medium-sized; J: TRBJ1-1; D: NA; V: TRBV19; CDR3: CASSWAGDTEAFF; DNA: TGTGCCAGTAGTTGGGCCGGGGACACTGAAGCTTTCTTT
size: medium-sized; J: TRBJ2-7; D: NA; V: TRBV13; CDR3: CASSLGVTYEQYF; DNA: TGTGCCAGCAGCTTAGGGGTAACCTACGAGCAGTACTTC
size: many; J: TRBJ1-1; D: NA; V: TRBV15; CDR3: CATSRDFRNEAFF; DNA: TGTGCCACCAGCAGAGATTTCCGTAACGAAGCTTTCTTT
size: NA; J: TRBJ2-1; D: NA; V: TRBV12-3/TRBV12-4; CDR3: CASSLGSRRNEQFF; DNA: TGTGCCAGCAGTTTAGGGAGCCGCCGCAATGAGCAGTTCTTC
size: few; J: TRBJ2-2; D: TRBD2; V: TRBV5-4; CDR3: CAGIAGANTGELFF; DNA: TGTGCCGGAATAGCGGGCGCGAACACCGGGGAGCTGTTTTTT
size: large; J: TRBJ1-1; D: TRBD1; V: TRBV29-1; CDR3: CSVGDSEAFF; DNA: TGCAGCGTCGGGGACAGCGAAGCTTTCTTT
size: NA; J: TRBJ2-7; D: TRBD2; V: TRBV5-4; CDR3: CASRASGGHEQYF; DNA: TGTGCCAGCAGGGCTAGCGGGGGCCACGAGCAGTACTTC
size: medium-sized; J: TRBJ2-5; D: TRBD2; V: TRBV6-2/TRBV6-3; CDR3: CASSPTSGALKETQYF; DNA: TGTGCCAGCAGTCCCACTAGCGGCGCATTAAAAGAGACCCAGTACTTC
size: few; J: TRBJ1-2; D: NA; V: TRBV6-5; CDR3: CASSYRGQSRAYGYTF; DNA: TGTGCCAGCAGTTACCGAGGACAGTCAAGGGCCTATGGCTACACCTTC
size: large; J: TRBJ1-1; D: NA; V: TRBV24-1; CDR3: CATRNRQNTEAFF; DNA: TGTGCCACCAGAAACAGACAGAACACTGAAGCTTTCTTT
size: medium-sized; J: TRBJ2-3; D: TRBD2; V: TRBV6-5; CDR3: CASSTTSGGSMGTDTQYF; DNA: TGTGCCAGCAGCACGACTAGCGGGGGGTCGATGGGCACAGATACGCAGTATTTT
size: medium-sized; J: TRBJ1-5; D: NA; V: TRBV19; CDR3: CASSTLTGNQPQHF; DNA: TGTGCCAGTAGTACCCTCACTGGCAATCAGCCCCAGCATTTT
size: medium-sized; J: TRBJ2-1; D: NA; V: TRBV5-4; CDR3: CASSLTRGAGNEQFF; DNA: TGTGCCAGCAGCTTGACGCGGGGAGCTGGCAATGAGCAGTTCTTC
size: medium-sized; J: TRBJ1-1; D: NA; V: TRBV15; CDR3: CATQGTGRNTEAFF; DNA: TGTGCCACCCAAGGGACGGGCCGGAACACTGAAGCTTTCTTT
size: medium-sized; J: TRBJ2-2; D: TRBD1; V: TRBV6-6; CDR3: CASSLGQGFARELFF; DNA: TGTGCCAGCAGTTTGGGACAGGGTTTTGCCCGGGAGCTGTTTTTT
size: medium-sized; J: TRBJ2-1; D: TRBD2; V: TRBV5-4; CDR3: CASSLSGNVNEQFF; DNA: TGTGCCAGCAGTCTCAGCGGGAACGTCAATGAGCAGTTCTTC